This TCR beta chain is from a study of T cell responses to AZD1222 COVID-19 vaccine. Study conclusions and caveats: The study sampled repertoires only after the peak T cell response. Just five to seven people given AZD1222 tested seropositive at baseline.

Clones were sequenced by immunoSEQ multiplex PCR, and TCRdb holds only the in-frame ones, with some missing. The data contain approximately 50,000 clones, around 86% of them singletons. This CDR3 region has 14 residues. The V gene's germline CDR1 is SNHLY and CDR2 FYNNEI. The germline V and J ends were trimmed by 7 bases and 3 bases, with 16 bases remaining between them. On this clone: Its matching antigen is unknown.

The rearrangement links TRBV2 to TRBJ2-7, with no clear D. The clonotype was recovered from an adult who received the AZD1222 COVID-19 vaccine. The sequences come from peripheral blood, collected 28 days after the second AZD1222 dose. The chain's CDR3 is CASTDGGGDYEQYF. The DNA of the CDR3 is TGTGCCAGCACCGACGGTGGCGGAGACTACGAGCAGTACTTC.